A selection of T cell receptor beta chains follows, all from one sample in a study of blood T cell repertoires in COVID-19. Profiling relied on immunoSEQ multiplex PCR, and the TCRdb table lists in-frame clones only, not all of them. The repertoire holds hundreds of thousands of clones, with 85% to 90% as singletons. The sequenced sample consisted of peripheral blood. These receptors all come from a man of 80 years or more with acute or convalescent COVID-19. Each CDR3 is given with its conserved first and last residue. The D gene is left open where the match is weak. Some rows have no size entry. The others give once, few or many, or a class for an expanded clone.

>TRBV4-1|NA|19|NA|TRBJ2-7
TGCGCCAGCAGCCAAGGAGGGGGTGGAGGCAGCGGTATAGCCTACGAGCAGTACTTC
CASSQGGGGGSGIAYEQYF
>TRBV3-1/TRBV3-2|once|13|NA|TRBJ1-1
TGTGCCAGCAGCCCCGCTTTGGACAGTTCAGCTTTCTTT
CASSPALDSSAFF
>TRBV7-3|NA|16|TRBD1|TRBJ2-7
TGTGCCAGCAGCTTAAGAGGGACAGGGAGGAGGAACGAGCAGTACTTC
CASSLRGTGRRNEQYF
>TRBV6-2/TRBV6-3|NA|14|NA|TRBJ1-1
TGTGCCAGCAGTCGAACGGGACTATCGGCTGAAGCTTTCTTT
CASSRTGLSAEAFF
>TRBV28|NA|17|TRBD1|TRBJ1-2
TGTGCCAGCAGTTCCGTGGGAGCCGGGACAGGGCGGTATGGCTACACCTTC
CASSSVGAGTGRYGYTF
>TRBV5-1|once|16|TRBD2|TRBJ2-3
TGCGCCAGCAGCTTGGCCCCAGCGGGAACCACAGATACGCAGTATTTT
CASSLAPAGTTDTQYF
>TRBV19|NA|13|NA|TRBJ1-5
TGTGCCAGTACCAGAGCAGGGGATCAGCCCCAGCATTTT
CASTRAGDQPQHF
>TRBV19|NA|15|NA|TRBJ1-2
TGTGCCAGTAGTGAGTGGGGAGAAGTCAACTATGGCTACACCTTC
CASSEWGEVNYGYTF
>TRBV7-9|NA|17|TRBD1|TRBJ2-2
TGTGCCAGCAGCCCCCACCCCGGACAGGGTACTTACGGGGAGCTGTTTTTT
CASSPHPGQGTYGELFF
>TRBV18|NA|12|NA|TRBJ2-7
TGTGCCAGCTCAACTAACGGGGGCGAGCAGTACTTC
CASSTNGGEQYF
>TRBV19|NA|16|NA|TRBJ2-7
TGTGCCAGTAGCGATTCACTTACAGGGTTTTACTACGAGCAGTACTTC
CASSDSLTGFYYEQYF
>TRBV18|NA|19|TRBD1|TRBJ1-1
TGTGCCAGCTCACCCCGTTGGGGGGCAGGGGGCCTCGCGAACACTGAAGCTTTCTTT
CASSPRWGAGGLANTEAFF
>TRBV7-3|NA|14|NA|TRBJ2-3
TGTGCCAGCAGTCCCGCGGGGGCGGCAGATACGCAGTATTTT
CASSPAGAADTQYF
>TRBV6-2/TRBV6-3|NA|15|TRBD1|TRBJ1-2
TGTGCCAGCAGTTCCCCCGACAGGGCTGTCTATGGCTACACCTTC
CASSSPDRAVYGYTF
>TRBV5-1|NA|12|NA|TRBJ2-2
TGCGCCAGCAGCTTGAATCAGGAGGAGCTGTTTTTT
CASSLNQEELFF
>TRBV7-8|NA|15|TRBD2|TRBJ2-1
TGTGCCAGCAGCCTTAGCGGGAAAGGCTACAATGAGCAGTTCTTC
CASSLSGKGYNEQFF
>TRBV5-1|NA|15|NA|TRBJ2-3
TGCGCCAGCAGCTTGTCAGGGTTTCAGCCAGATACGCAGTATTTT
CASSLSGFQPDTQYF
>TRBV29-1|NA|15|TRBD1|TRBJ1-2
TGCAGCGTTGAAGATCGAAGCGGGACAGGGGCCAGCTACACCTTC
CSVEDRSGTGASYTF
>TRBV7-8|NA|15|NA|TRBJ2-2
TGTGCCAGCAGCTTAGTCCAGGGGCCGTCCGGGGAGCTGTTTTTT
CASSLVQGPSGELFF
>TRBV2|NA|14|NA|TRBJ1-2
TGTGCCAGCAGTCGGAACAGGGTGAACTATGGCTACACCTTC
CASSRNRVNYGYTF
>TRBV6-2/TRBV6-3|NA|13|NA|TRBJ1-1
TGTGCCAGCAGTCGAGGTCCTAACACTGAAGCTTTCTTT
CASSRGPNTEAFF
>TRBV4-3|NA|15|NA|TRBJ2-5
TGCGCCAGCAGCCAAGTTTGGACGAAGGGGGAGACCCAGTACTTC
CASSQVWTKGETQYF
>TRBV5-1|NA|14|TRBD1|TRBJ1-3
TGCGCCAGCAGCTTGGGTAGGGGGCAAAACACCATATATTTT
CASSLGRGQNTIYF
>TRBV28|NA|14|NA|TRBJ1-4
TGTGCCAGCAGTTTAAGGGACAAACCCTGGGGTGGGATTTTT
CASSLRDKPWGGIF
>TRBV6-4|NA|13|NA|TRBJ2-7
TGTGCCAGCAGTGACTCTCTTCCCTACGAGCAGTACTTC
CASSDSLPYEQYF
>TRBV24-1|NA|15|NA|TRBJ2-5
TGTGCCACCAGTGAAATTGACGGGTACCAAGAGACCCAGTACTTC
CATSEIDGYQETQYF
>TRBV11-2|NA|14|NA|TRBJ2-2
TGTGCCAGCAGCTTAATCCAGGGCGCCGGGGAGCTGTTTTTT
CASSLIQGAGELFF
>TRBV7-9|NA|16|TRBD2|TRBJ2-1
TGTGCCAGCAGCTCAAGCGGGAGGGCGATCTACAATGAGCAGTTCTTC
CASSSSGRAIYNEQFF
>TRBV6-2/TRBV6-3|NA|16|TRBD2|TRBJ2-1
TGTGCCAGCAGTTACGGAGGTAGCGGGAGATTAAATGAGCAGTTCTTC
CASSYGGSGRLNEQFF
>TRBV2|NA|14|NA|TRBJ1-5
TGTGCCAGCAGTGTACGCCGGGGCAATCAGCCCCAGCATTTT
CASSVRRGNQPQHF
>TRBV28|NA|15|NA|TRBJ2-7
TGTGCCAGCAGTGCCTACGGACAGATGACCTACGAGCAGTACTTC
CASSAYGQMTYEQYF